The clone carrying this T cell receptor beta chain was detected once. Its antigen is unknown. This entry comes from a study of cytomegalovirus exposure and HLA in healthy donors. Donors were drawn from the approximately 110-subject validation cohort, separate from the roughly 610-subject first cohort. Some clones are missing from TCRdb's copy, which holds only in-frame ones; the method was immunoSEQ multiplex PCR. The sample shows over 200,000 clones, around 86% of them seen only once. Germline lookup yields CDR1 MDHEN and CDR2 SYDVKM. This CDR3 spans 14 amino acids. V lost 7 bases and J lost 5; bases outside the gene matches: 8. Notes on the study in general: The listing of 150 to 200 TCR beta chains classed them as cytomegalovirus-associated. In the 95 to 150 validation repertoires, approximately 94% of cluster scores exceeded 0, per a later analysis. Despite most TCR sequences being rare, some public TCRs occurred in many donors.

Sequencing used PBMCs. This TCR came from a woman younger than 35 in good health and CMV-seropositive. The chain is built from TRBV28 and TRBJ2-1; TRBD2 agrees at 7 bases. This chain's CDR3 is CASISRDYNNEQFF. Written as DNA, the CDR3 is TGTGCCAGCATCAGCCGGGACTACAACAATGAGCAGTTCTTC.